The rows below give T cell receptor beta chains drawn from one sample of a study of OX40 agonist ivuxolimab in advanced cancers. Clones were sequenced by immunoSEQ multiplex PCR, and TCRdb holds only the in-frame ones, with some missing. The sample has approximately 41,000 clones, 70% to 90% seen once. The sample consisted of CD4+ or CD8+ T cells sorted from blood, taken in a trial of the OX40 agonist ivuxolimab. These receptors were collected from an adult with an advanced solid tumor such as melanoma, head and neck, liver or kidney cancer. Both conserved end residues are part of each CDR3. Fields, in order: J gene, CDR3 length, clone size, V gene, D gene, CDR3 DNA, CDR3 protein. D genes are given only for firm matches. The listing skips clone size in some rows; elsewhere it reads once, few, many or a size class.

>TRBJ1-1|15|once|TRBV4-3|.
TGCGCCAGCAGCCAAGTATGGGACACGAACACTGAAGCTTTCTTT
CASSQVWDTNTEAFF
>TRBJ1-2|14|large|TRBV7-9|.
TGTGCCAGCAGCTTTTATGGGGCCTACTATGGCTACACCTTC
CASSFYGAYYGYTF
>TRBJ1-1|17|.|TRBV13|TRBD1
TGTGCCAGCAGCTTACGGGACAGCTTTTCGATGAACACTGAAGCTTTCTTT
CASSLRDSFSMNTEAFF
>TRBJ1-2|14|.|TRBV9|TRBD1
TGTGCCAGCAGCGGGACAGGGGTAGGAGGCGGCTACACCTTC
CASSGTGVGGGYTF
>TRBJ1-3|13|.|TRBV28|.
TGTGCCAGCAGTGGACAGTCTGGAAACACCATATATTTT
CASSGQSGNTIYF
>TRBJ2-3|13|.|TRBV2|.
TGTGCCAGCAGCGACAGTCCCTCGGATACGCAGTATTTT
CASSDSPSDTQYF
>TRBJ1-4|17|.|TRBV11-2|.
TGTGCCAGCAGCTTCGAGTACAGCGTGGCAGGGATTGAAAAACTGTTTTTT
CASSFEYSVAGIEKLFF
>TRBJ2-7|13|.|TRBV7-6|.
TGTGCCAGCAGCACACCGGGGCAAAGCGAGCAGTACTTC
CASSTPGQSEQYF
>TRBJ2-7|15|.|TRBV6-6|.
TGTGCCAGCAGTTACTGGCCAGGGGTCTCCTACGAGCAGTACTTC
CASSYWPGVSYEQYF
>TRBJ2-5|12|.|TRBV6-6|.
TGTGCCGTAGACATCTCGGAAGAGACCCAGTACTTC
CAVDISEETQYF
>TRBJ2-7|17|.|TRBV5-1|TRBD1
TGCGCCAGCAGCAGGACAGGGGGCGTTGGGAGCTCCTACGAGCAGTACTTC
CASSRTGGVGSSYEQYF
>TRBJ2-3|15|.|TRBV27|.
TGTGCCAGCAGTCTCTCTGTAGTGAGCACAGATACGCAGTATTTT
CASSLSVVSTDTQYF
>TRBJ2-7|15|.|TRBV27|TRBD1
TGTGCCAGCAGTTTAGGGGGACAGGGGGCTGAAGAGCAGTACTTC
CASSLGGQGAEEQYF
>TRBJ1-1|18|.|TRBV11-2|.
TGTGCCAGCAGCTTAGCTAGCCGGCAGGGAATCCGGAACACTGAAGCTTTCTTT
CASSLASRQGIRNTEAFF
>TRBJ1-6|13|.|TRBV29-1|.
TGCAGCGTGGGGGACGGGTATAATTCACCCCTCCACTTT
CSVGDGYNSPLHF
>TRBJ2-1|14|.|TRBV5-1|TRBD2
TGCGCCAGCAGCTTGTACAGCGGGGGGAATGAGCAGTTCTTC
CASSLYSGGNEQFF
>TRBJ2-5|15|.|TRBV27|TRBD2
TGTGCCGCCGGGACTAGCGGGGGGGCGCGAGAGACCCAGTACTTC
CAAGTSGGARETQYF
>TRBJ2-7|11|.|TRBV5-1|.
TGCGCCAGCAGCTCCTCCTACGAGCAGTACTTC
CASSSSYEQYF
>TRBJ2-4|15|.|TRBV6-5|.
TGTGCCAGCAGCCCCCCGACAACGATGGGAAACATTCAGTACTTC
CASSPPTTMGNIQYF
>TRBJ2-7|14|once|TRBV9|.
TGTGCCAGCAGCGTAGGGTATTATGACTACGAGCAGTACTTC
CASSVGYYDYEQYF
>TRBJ2-3|15|few|TRBV27|.
TGTGCCAGCAGTTTCGTAGCGGCGTGGCGGGATACGCAGTATTTT
CASSFVAAWRDTQYF
>TRBJ1-1|15|.|TRBV27|.
TGTGCCAGCAGTTTATCCTATGGCGGTGACACTGAAGCTTTCTTT
CASSLSYGGDTEAFF
>TRBJ2-7|15|once|TRBV7-2|TRBD1
TGTGCCAGCAGCTTAGGGTGGACAGGGGGCTACGAGCAGTACTTC
CASSLGWTGGYEQYF
>TRBJ2-5|14|once|TRBV7-2|TRBD2
TGTGCCAGCAGCTTAGAGCGGGGTCAAGAGACCCAGTACTTC
CASSLERGQETQYF
>TRBJ2-1|17|.|TRBV9|.
TGTGCCAGCAGCGTAGCCCTGGTTCCGAGGGGCTACAATGAGCAGTTCTTC
CASSVALVPRGYNEQFF
>TRBJ2-7|15|.|TRBV4-1|.
TGCGCCAGCAGCCAAGGGACTTCCCCGGGGAACGAGCAGTACTTC
CASSQGTSPGNEQYF
>TRBJ2-7|13|.|TRBV27|.
TGTGCCAGCAGACCCTCGGGGCCCGGGGAGCAGTACTTC
CASRPSGPGEQYF
>TRBJ2-7|15|.|TRBV27|TRBD1
TGTGCCAGCAGTTTCTGGGCAGGGGGCACCTACGAGCAGTACTTC
CASSFWAGGTYEQYF
>TRBJ2-1|11|.|TRBV4-3|.
TGCGCCAGCAGCCAAGGAGGTGAGCAGTTCTTC
CASSQGGEQFF
>TRBJ2-7|13|.|TRBV7-2|.
TGTGCCAGCAGCCCAGACTCATCCTACGAGCAGTACTTC
CASSPDSSYEQYF
>TRBJ2-5|12|.|TRBV5-4|.
TGTGCCAGCAGCTTGGCTCTAGAGACCCAGTACTTC
CASSLALETQYF
>TRBJ2-3|12|.|TRBV5-6|.
TGTGCCAGCAGCTTGGACACAGATACGCAGTATTTT
CASSLDTDTQYF
>TRBJ2-3|14|.|TRBV30|.
TGTGCCTGGACCCGGGGGCCCCTCACAGATACGCAGTATTTT
CAWTRGPLTDTQYF
>TRBJ2-5|10|.|TRBV20-1|.
TGCAGTGCCCCTAGTGGGACCCAGTACTTC
CSAPSGTQYF
>TRBJ2-2|16|.|TRBV4-1|.
TGCGCCAGCAGCGAAAGAAGCCAAAGCGCTACCGGGGAGCTGTTTTTT
CASSERSQSATGELFF
>TRBJ2-7|14|.|TRBV4-1|TRBD1
TGCGCCAGCAGCCCCGACAGGGGTTCCAACGAGCAGTACTTC
CASSPDRGSNEQYF
>TRBJ2-5|15|.|TRBV30|.
TGTGCCTGGAGTGTAATGCTAGCTGCTCAAGAGACCCAGTACTTC
CAWSVMLAAQETQYF
>TRBJ2-7|14|.|TRBV9|TRBD1
TGTGCCAGCAGCGTAGCTGGGACAGCCTACGAGCAGTACTTC
CASSVAGTAYEQYF
>TRBJ2-7|16|.|TRBV4-1|.
TGCGCCAGCAGCCAAGATCGAACAACCTACTACTACGAGCAGTACTTC
CASSQDRTTYYYEQYF
>TRBJ2-7|15|.|TRBV6-5|TRBD1
TGTGCCAGCACTCCGTCGACAGGGATGGGCTACGAGCAGTACTTC
CASTPSTGMGYEQYF
>TRBJ2-5|15|once|TRBV5-6|TRBD1
TGTGCCAGCAGCTCCTTGGACAGGGACCAAGAGACCCAGTACTTC
CASSSLDRDQETQYF
>TRBJ2-3|13|.|TRBV28|.
TGTGCCAGCAGTTTGGTCGGGACAGATACGCAGTATTTT
CASSLVGTDTQYF
>TRBJ2-1|16|.|TRBV19|.
TGTGCCAGTAGCGGGGACAACTTAGGGGTTTACAATGAGCAGTTCTTC
CASSGDNLGVYNEQFF
>TRBJ1-3|12|.|TRBV15|.
TGTGCCACCAGCAGAGTAGGGACGGATCTTCGTTTT
CATSRVGTDLRF
>TRBJ2-7|17|.|TRBV4-1|.
TGCGCCAGCAGCCAAGAGGGCGTAACTGCGAATTCCTACGAGCAGTACTTC
CASSQEGVTANSYEQYF
>TRBJ1-5|19|.|TRBV7-3|.
TGTGCCAGCAGCCCCATTAACTCCGTAGGGACTCATAGCAATCAGCCCCAGCATTTT
CASSPINSVGTHSNQPQHF
>TRBJ1-6|16|.|TRBV5-6|.
TGTGCCAGCAGCTTGGTTAGCCGCTCCTATAATTCACCCCTCCACTTT
CASSLVSRSYNSPLHF
>TRBJ2-1|13|.|TRBV27|.
TGTGCCAGCAACGGCTTCTCGAATAATGAGCAGTTCTTC
CASNGFSNNEQFF